At least ten counts were recorded for the clone carrying this TCR beta chain. Its antigen is currently unknown. This may be a read error, as it is one base from a much larger clone. TCRdb fed the RT-PCR reads into MiXCR, producing one record per CDR3 protein. The sample has over 450,000 distinct CDR3 sequences, 10% to 15% seen once. These data come from a study of response to subunit inactivated influenza vaccine. Study results and caveats: It was suggested by the authors that few new T cells are recruited by each seasonal influenza vaccination.

This CDR3 is built from 17 residues. Germline lookup yields CDR1 DFQATT and CDR2 SNEGSKA (reference sequence). This sample comprised PBMCs from blood, obtained about 40 days after vaccination. The V and J genes are TRBV20-1 and TRBJ2-1; TRBD2 aligns across 11 bases. This TCR derives from a man aged 45-65 years who received an inactivated influenza vaccine. For the CDR3, the DNA is TGCTGTGCTAGATCGGGACTAGCGGAGCGGGACTACAATGAGCAGTTCTTC. It specifies CCARSGLAERDYNEQFF.